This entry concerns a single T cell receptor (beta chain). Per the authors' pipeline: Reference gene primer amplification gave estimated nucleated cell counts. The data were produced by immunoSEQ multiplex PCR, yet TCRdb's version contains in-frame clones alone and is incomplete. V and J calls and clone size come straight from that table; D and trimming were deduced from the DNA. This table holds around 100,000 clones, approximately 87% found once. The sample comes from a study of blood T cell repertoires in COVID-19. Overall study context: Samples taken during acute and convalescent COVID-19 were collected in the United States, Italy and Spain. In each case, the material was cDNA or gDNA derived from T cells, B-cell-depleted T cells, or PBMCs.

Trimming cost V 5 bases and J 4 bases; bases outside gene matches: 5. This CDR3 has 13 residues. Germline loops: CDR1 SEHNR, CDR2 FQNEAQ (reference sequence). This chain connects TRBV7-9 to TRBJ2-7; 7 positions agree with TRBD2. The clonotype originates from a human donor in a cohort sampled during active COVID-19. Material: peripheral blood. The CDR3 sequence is CASSRDYVYEQYF. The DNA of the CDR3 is TGTGCCAGCAGCCGGGACTACGTATACGAGCAGTACTTC.